This T cell receptor (beta chain) was documented in a study of human T cells and chemical hapten exposure. Overall study context: Skin of the upper inner arm, approximately 2 cm by approximately 2 cm, received 2% DPC for sensitization. Across the whole study, which lasted roughly 24 weeks, patients were given diphenylcyclopropenone on the scalp once a week. Overall study results and limits: Expanded TCRs formed significantly more large CDR3 similarity clusters than controls. No change in TCRs above 1 in 1000 frequency was produced by DPC sensitization.

The CDR3 runs 15 residues. V shed 6 bases and J shed 1 base, with 15 bases lying between them. Germline values: CDR1 LNHDA, CDR2 SQIVND (reference sequence). Each CDR3 protein is one row after TCRdb ran MiXCR on the RACE reads. The table lists more than 80,000 distinct CDR3 sequences, roughly 12% of them singletons. Described time point: pre-sensitization, week 0. The sample's treatment: therapeutic diphenylcyclopropenone sensitization with weekly scalp DPC. This clonotype was counted between two and nine times. Its matching antigen is unknown. The sequencing here drew on whole blood, taken in connection with sensitization to the hapten diphenylcyclopropenone (DPC). The chain combines TRBV19 with TRBJ1-1; D not resolved. The receptor comes from a woman aged 50 to 60 with alopecia areata. Some clones in this sample may be carry-over from other donors' samples. CDR3 DNA: TGTGCCAGTAGAGTATACCAGACGGGGAACACTGAAGCTTTCTTT. Protein product: CASRVYQTGNTEAFF.